The sequence of this T cell receptor beta chain was determined in a study of low-dose radiotherapy and immunotherapy resistance in tumors. The junction had 4 bases not matched to a gene; V was cut back by 6 bases and J by 1 base. Germline values: CDR1 SEHNR, CDR2 FQNEAQ (reference sequence). This CDR3 is built from 15 residues. TRAV- and TRBV-specific primers primed first-strand cDNA, covering alpha and beta chains. The authors ran around 18 PCR cycles to amplify TCRs with a constant-region primer and V-primer adapter. Via MiXCR, TCRdb re-called the reads, giving one row per CDR3 protein. The sample has 6,000 to 6,500 distinct CDR3 sequences, approximately 80% seen once.

The clonotype was recovered from a human donor with advanced metastatic prostate, ovarian, gallbladder or colorectal cancer (not recorded which). This table probably holds off-target reads from a library built for another chain. This chain links TRBV7-9 with TRBJ2-2; TRBD1 matches at 8 bases. The CDR3 region is CASRLDRENTGELFF. CDR3 DNA sequence: TGTGCCAGCAGACTGGACAGGGAGAACACCGGGGAGCTGTTTTTT.